This T cell receptor beta chain was recorded in a study of blood T cells in healthy people across ages. CDR1 and CDR2 (germline): LGHNA, YNFKEQ. The CDR3 covers 15 residues. Trimming took 1 base from V and 4 from J, leaving 12 bases between them. Combining a sample-barcoded 5' primer with a J-beta primer mix, a second PCR ran for 7 to 11 cycles. Each cDNA molecule was tagged by a template-switch adaptor with 12 random nucleotides. TCRdb itself ran the 5' RACE reads through MiXCR, one entry per CDR3 protein. The table includes approximately 670,000 distinct CDR3 sequences, 40% to 50% detected once. The study recruited healthy Caucasian donors from Russia who were aged about 6 to 95. Per sample, at least 5.5 micrograms of total RNA were extracted. The study's findings and limits: CMV status of donors was unknown, possibly confounding expanded clonotype changes.

On this clonotype itself: Antigen unknown.

The gene calls are TRBV4-2 and TRBJ2-3; weak D call: TRBD2 (6 bases). The sequence derives from a man older than 75 in good health. Sequencing input: blood. DNA of the CDR3: TGTGCCAGCAGCCAAGCCGGGAGTGGCGCAGATACGCAGTATTTT. Protein product: CASSQAGSGADTQYF.